This entry is about one T cell receptor beta chain. The junction had 2 bases not matched to a gene; V was cut back by 0 bases and J by 5 bases. Germline-derived CDR1 and CDR2 are SGHNT and YYREEE (reference sequence). The CDR3 is 16 residues long. RNA, at roughly 0.45 to 1 ug, was reverse transcribed with random hexamers. Amplification of the TCR beta CDR3 was carried out by immunoSEQ multiplex PCR, which spanned a total of 54 Vbeta and 13 Jbeta segments. MiXCR was run by TCRdb on the immunoSEQ multiplex PCR reads, yielding one entry per CDR3 protein. This table has 150,000 to 200,000 distinct CDR3 sequences, roughly 95% appearing once. The entry originates in a study of CD8 T cells in Susac syndrome.

The chain recombines TRBV5-4 with TRBJ2-1; TRBD2 matches at 13 bases. Sequences were obtained from CD4+ T cells from PBMCs. The TCR originated in a human donor with multiple sclerosis. The CDR3 DNA sequence: TGTGCCAGCAGCTTGGCGGGGACTAGCGGGGACAATGAGCAGTTCTTC. Protein product: CASSLAGTSGDNEQFF.